Listed below are T cell receptor beta chains from one sample, sequenced in a study of T cell responses to AZD1222 COVID-19 vaccine. Clones were sequenced by immunoSEQ multiplex PCR, and TCRdb holds only the in-frame ones, with some missing. The sample includes around 130,000 clones, 93% of them seen just once. The sample here was peripheral blood, taken on day 0 of AZD1222 vaccination. The receptors here all came from an adult in good health. The CDR3 runs from the conserved cysteine through the conserved F or W. The D gene is left open where the match is weak. Size is omitted from some rows. Given values are once, few, many or a class for expanded clones.

V gene	clone size	D gene	J gene	CDR3 protein	CDR3 DNA
TRBV16	.	TRBD1	TRBJ2-7	CASSPVGGQGAPGQYF	TGTGCCAGCAGCCCCGTCGGCGGCCAGGGGGCCCCCGGGCAGTACTTC
TRBV11-2	once	.	TRBJ1-3	CASSSGQFGNTIYF	TGTGCCAGCAGCTCCGGACAGTTTGGAAACACCATATATTTT
TRBV6-5	.	TRBD1	TRBJ1-2	CASSFGGGQGSGYTF	TGTGCCAGCAGTTTCGGCGGGGGACAGGGATCTGGCTACACCTTC
TRBV6-5	.	TRBD1	TRBJ1-6	CASRSTGGSSPLHF	TGTGCCAGCAGGTCGACAGGGGGCAGTTCACCCCTCCACTTT
TRBV2	.	TRBD1	TRBJ1-2	CASSEQGVPNYGYTF	TGTGCCAGCAGTGAACAGGGGGTACCAAACTATGGCTACACCTTC
TRBV6-2/TRBV6-3	once	.	TRBJ1-5	CASSYSGQPQHF	TGTGCCAGCAGTTACTCGGGTCAGCCCCAGCATTTT
TRBV30	.	.	TRBJ1-1	CAWTDSATEAFF	TGTGCCTGGACGGACAGTGCCACTGAAGCTTTCTTT
TRBV5-6	.	.	TRBJ1-1	CASSLGGMNTEAFF	TGTGCCAGCAGCTTGGGAGGGATGAACACTGAAGCTTTCTTT
TRBV7-3	.	.	TRBJ1-2	CASSLSPLYGYTF	TGTGCCAGCAGCTTAAGCCCTCTCTATGGCTACACCTTC
TRBV11-2	.	TRBD2	TRBJ2-1	CASSRAGGNEQFF	TGTGCCAGCAGCCGAGCGGGGGGGAATGAGCAGTTCTTC
TRBV2	.	TRBD1	TRBJ1-4	CASTGQGLKLFF	TGTGCCAGCACCGGACAGGGATTAAAACTGTTTTTT
TRBV18	.	.	TRBJ1-6	CASGRDTFNSPLHF	TGTGCCAGCGGCCGGGACACGTTCAATTCACCCCTCCACTTT
TRBV9	.	TRBD2	TRBJ2-3	CASSPPGGGNTQYF	TGTGCCAGCAGCCCCCCGGGAGGAGGAAATACGCAGTATTTT
TRBV9	.	.	TRBJ1-2	CASSVDGGADGYTF	TGTGCCAGCAGCGTAGATGGGGGGGCGGATGGCTACACCTTC
TRBV7-2	.	TRBD2	TRBJ2-2	CATELAGPGELFF	TGTGCCACGGAGTTAGCGGGTCCCGGGGAGCTGTTTTTT
TRBV9	.	.	TRBJ1-3	CASSVGPSLSGNTIYF	TGTGCCAGCAGCGTAGGGCCAAGCCTCTCTGGAAACACCATATATTTT
TRBV7-2	.	TRBD2	TRBJ2-7	CASSLHGGAFEQYF	TGTGCCAGCAGCTTACACGGGGGGGCCTTTGAGCAGTACTTC
TRBV29-1	.	.	TRBJ1-5	CSARGGSNQPQHF	TGCAGCGCTCGGGGGGGGTCTAATCAGCCCCAGCATTTT